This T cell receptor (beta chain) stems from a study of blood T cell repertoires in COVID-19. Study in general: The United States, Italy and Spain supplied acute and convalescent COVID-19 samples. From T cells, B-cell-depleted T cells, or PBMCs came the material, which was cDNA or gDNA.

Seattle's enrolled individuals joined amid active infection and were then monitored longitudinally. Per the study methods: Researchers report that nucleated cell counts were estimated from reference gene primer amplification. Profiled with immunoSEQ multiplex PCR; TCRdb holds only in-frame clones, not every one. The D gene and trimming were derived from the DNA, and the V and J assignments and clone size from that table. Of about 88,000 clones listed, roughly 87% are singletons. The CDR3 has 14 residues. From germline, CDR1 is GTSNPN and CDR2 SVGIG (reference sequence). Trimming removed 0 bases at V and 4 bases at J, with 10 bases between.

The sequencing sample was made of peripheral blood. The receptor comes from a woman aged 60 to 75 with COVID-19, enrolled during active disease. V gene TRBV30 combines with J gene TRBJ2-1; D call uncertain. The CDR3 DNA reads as TGTGCCTGGAGTGTCACGCCGAGATACAATGAGCAGTTCTTC. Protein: CAWSVTPRYNEQFF.